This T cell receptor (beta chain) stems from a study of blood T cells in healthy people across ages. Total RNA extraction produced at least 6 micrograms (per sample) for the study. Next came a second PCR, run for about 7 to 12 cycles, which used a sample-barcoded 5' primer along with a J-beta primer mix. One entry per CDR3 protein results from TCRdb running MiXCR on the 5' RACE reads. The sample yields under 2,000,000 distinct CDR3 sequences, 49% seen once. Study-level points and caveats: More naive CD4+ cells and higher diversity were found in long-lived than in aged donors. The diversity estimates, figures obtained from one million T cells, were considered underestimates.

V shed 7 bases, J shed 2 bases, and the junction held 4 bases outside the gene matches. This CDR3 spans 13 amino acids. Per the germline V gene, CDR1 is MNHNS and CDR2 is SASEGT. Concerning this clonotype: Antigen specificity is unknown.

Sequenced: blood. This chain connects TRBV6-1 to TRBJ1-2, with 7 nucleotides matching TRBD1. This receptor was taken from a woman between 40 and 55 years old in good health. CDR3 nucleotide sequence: TGTGCCAGCACCCAGGGGGGAAACTATGGCTACACCTTC. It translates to CASTQGGNYGYTF.